This entry concerns a single T cell receptor (beta chain). By share, this clone ranks as medium-sized (0.01 to 0.1%). This clone's antigen is unknown. No base qualities exist here, and no much larger clone lies one base off it. Receptor libraries were prepared by PCR. Data came from an Illumina HiSeq 4000. The TCR beta-chain CDR3 region of each patient was profiled by high-throughput sequencing. The original pipeline was this. The researchers built a classifier to tell apart papillary thyroid cancer patients with distant metastasis, based on CDR3 differences among clinicopathological groups. The Shannon index was used to measure repertoire diversity, and the Morisita-Horn index was used to measure how similar tumor and blood repertoires were. In TCRdb, the public reads were trimmed at Q25 with fastp and aligned with MiXCR, with productive beta chains retained. The V and J calls reflect TCRdb's pipeline rather than the authors' work. The sample contains 15,000 to 20,000 clones, 31% of them found a single time. The leading ten clones occupy over 9.5% of the sample.

Trimming costs V 3 bases and J 4 bases, and their ends lie 9 bases apart. From cysteine to phenylalanine, the CDR3 is 13 amino acids long. Left in the record is the CDR3 DNA by itself, 39 bases read in frame from the first base. The germline V gene (reference sequence) yields SEHNR for CDR1 and FQNEAQ for CDR2. These data belong to a study of metastatic and nonmetastatic thyroid tumors (dated by TCRdb to 2019 to 2021). For the study in its entirety: Repertoires from peripheral blood and from tumor or nodule tissue samples of malignant and benign thyroid patients were compared. Overall study outcomes, separate from this receptor: TCR beta diversity was reported as significantly higher in malignant tumors than in benign nodules, in both blood and tumor samples.

No patient had received any treatment before thyroid surgery. Patient clinical samples collected from the early 2010s to the late 2010s were retrospectively analysed using T-cell receptor beta sequencing. The V and J segments used are TRBV7-9 and TRBJ1-2; the D gene cannot be named for sure. The sample was blood. This sequence was found in a female donor with papillary thyroid cancer or a benign thyroid nodule (not recorded which). Some clones in this sample may be carry-over from other donors' samples. The CDR3 reads CASSFGNRYGYTF. Here is the DNA: TGTGCCAGCAGCTTTGGTAACCGCTATGGCTACACCTTC. Reference TRBV7-9 and TRBJ1-2 genes cover what lies past the CDR3, so the full variable domain is DTGVSQNPRHKITKRGQNVTFRCDPISEHNRLYWYRQTLGQGPEFLTYFQNEAQLEKSRLLSDRFSAERPKGSFSTLEIQRTEQGDSAMYLCASSFGNRYGYTFGSGTRLTVV.